This T cell receptor beta chain was sequenced for a study of glioma-infiltrating T cells after dendritic cell vaccination. Study in general: Samples are from glioblastoma patients in Phase I and II dendritic cell vaccine trials.

Only patients with spare fresh-frozen tumor and over two years of follow-up were included. Input was approximately 2.1 ug genomic DNA, or all available if less. Primers: 60 V beta forward and 13 J beta reverse. Libraries were prepared by immunoSEQ multiplex PCR; TCRdb keeps only in-frame clonotypes and omits some of them. The sample carries about 92,000 clones, 85% to 90% recorded once. This CDR3 spans 15 amino acids. V lost 11 bases, J lost 3 bases, and 11 bases stayed unmatched. Germline V gene sequence: CDR1 ENHRY, CDR2 SYGVKD. The chain employs TRBV10-3 and TRBJ1-5; TRBD1 aligns across 9 bases. Sequenced here: blood, sampled before dendritic cell vaccination. This clonotype was sampled from a human donor with glioblastoma. CDR3 in DNA: TGTGCCTCGGCCGGGACAGGGTCATTCAATCAGCCCCAGCATTTT. This encodes CASAGTGSFNQPQHF.